These 5 T cell receptor beta chains originate from one sample sequenced in a study of control samples from healthy donors and cancer patients. Produced via immunoSEQ multiplex PCR; TCRdb's table is partial and in-frame only. The profile shows 80,000 to 100,000 clones, around nine tenths of them singletons. The material sequenced was blood. These receptors came from a human donor in good health. The donor label of this sample is uncertain.

This clone has a handful of counts. This chain links TRBV24-1 with TRBJ1-1; a possible D gene is TRBD1 (5 bases). Looked up from germline, CDR1 is KGHDR and CDR2 is SFDVKD. The CDR3 has 13 residues. V was clipped by 3 bases and J by 6 bases, with 10 bases between them. The CDR3 spells CATSDPGRAEAFF. CDR3 coding DNA: TGTGCCACCAGTGATCCAGGGAGAGCTGAAGCTTTCTTT.

V usage is TRBV15 and J usage is TRBJ2-1, with D perhaps matching TRBD1 or TRBD2 (6 bases each). Between the trimmed V and J ends, which lost 1 base and 2 bases, there was a span of 9 bases. The germline V gene encodes CDR1 LNHNV and CDR2 YYDKDF (reference sequence). The length of the CDR3 is 15 residues. CDR3 coding DNA: TGTGCCACCAGCAGAGCTCGGGGGCCCTACAATGAGCAGTTCTTC. It codes for CATSRARGPYNEQFF. Together with reference TRBV15 and TRBJ2-1, the CDR3 gives the full variable domain: DAMVIQNPRYQVTQFGKPVTLSCSQTLNHNVMYWYQQKSSQAPKLLFHYYDKDFNNEADTPDNFQSRRPNTSFCFLDIRSPGLGDTAMYLCATSRARGPYNEQFFGPGTRLTVL.

This clone showed up just a few times. The V and J genes are TRBV6-5 and TRBJ1-5; D possibly corresponds to TRBD1 (6 bases). The CDR3 is 13 amino acids. V lost 10 bases and J 3 bases, leaving 13 bases between the germline ends. CDR1 and CDR2 (germline): MNHEY, SVGAGI. This CDR3 reads CATRTGLNQPQHF. The CDR3 DNA reads TGTGCCACCCGAACAGGGCTCAATCAGCCCCAGCATTTT.

This clone was recorded a few times. The chain joins TRBV28 to TRBJ1-4, with TRBD1 as a possible D gene (6 bases). The CDR3 loop spans 15 amino acids. The V end was cut by 6 bases, the J end by 0 bases, with 11 bases between. CDR1 is MDHEN, CDR2 SYDVKM, per germline. Written as DNA, the CDR3 is TGTGCCAGCAGGCGCAGGGGTACAACTAATGAAAAACTGTTTTTT. Protein sequence: CASRRRGTTNEKLFF. Looking up the rest from reference TRBV28 and TRBJ1-4 gives the full variable domain: DVKVTQSSRYLVKRTGEKVFLECVQDMDHENMFWYRQDPGLGLRLIYFSYDVKMKEKGDIPEGYSVSREKKERFSLILESASTNQTSMYLCASRRRGTTNEKLFFGSGTQLSVL.

The chain uses TRBV24-1 and TRBJ2-7; 7 positions match TRBD1. Germline V gene data show CDR1 as KGHDR and CDR2 as SFDVKD. The V segment lost 3 bases and the J segment 4 bases; nucleotides outside the gene matches: 5. This CDR3 contains 14 residues. The CDR3 sequence: CATSDPGQSYEQYF. The CDR3 bases are TGTGCCACCAGTGATCCGGGACAGAGTTACGAGCAGTACTTC.